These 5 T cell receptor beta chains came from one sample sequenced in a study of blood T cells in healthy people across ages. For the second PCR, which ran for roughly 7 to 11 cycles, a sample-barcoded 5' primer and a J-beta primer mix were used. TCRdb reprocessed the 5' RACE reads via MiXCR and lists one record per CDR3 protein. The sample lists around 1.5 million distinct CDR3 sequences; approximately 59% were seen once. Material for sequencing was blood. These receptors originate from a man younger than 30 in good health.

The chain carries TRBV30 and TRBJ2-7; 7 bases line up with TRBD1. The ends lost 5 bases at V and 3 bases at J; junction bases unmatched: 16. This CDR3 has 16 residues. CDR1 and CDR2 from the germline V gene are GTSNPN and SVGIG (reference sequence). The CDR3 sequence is CAWGWGIGTDLYEQYF. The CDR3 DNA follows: TGTGCCTGGGGCTGGGGTATTGGGACAGATCTCTACGAGCAGTACTTC.

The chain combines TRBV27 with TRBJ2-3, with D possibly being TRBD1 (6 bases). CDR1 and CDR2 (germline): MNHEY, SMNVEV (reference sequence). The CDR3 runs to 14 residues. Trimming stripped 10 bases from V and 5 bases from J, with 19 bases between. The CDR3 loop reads CAIRGGCTIDTQYF. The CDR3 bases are TGTGCCATCAGAGGGGGATGTACAATAGATACGCAGTATTTT.

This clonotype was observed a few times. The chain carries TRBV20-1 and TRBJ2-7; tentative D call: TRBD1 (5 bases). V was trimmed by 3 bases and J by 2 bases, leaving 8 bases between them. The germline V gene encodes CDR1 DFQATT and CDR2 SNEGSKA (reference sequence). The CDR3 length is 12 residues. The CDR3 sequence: CSASKGPYEQYF. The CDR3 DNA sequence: TGCAGTGCTAGCAAGGGGCCCTACGAGCAGTACTTC.

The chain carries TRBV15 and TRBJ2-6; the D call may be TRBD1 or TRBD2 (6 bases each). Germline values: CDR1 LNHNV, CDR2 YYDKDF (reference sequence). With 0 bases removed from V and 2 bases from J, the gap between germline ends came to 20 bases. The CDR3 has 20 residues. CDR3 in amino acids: CATSRDSLGGISAGANVLTF. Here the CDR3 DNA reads TGTGCCACCAGCAGAGATAGTTTGGGGGGCATCTCGGCTGGGGCCAACGTCCTGACTTTC. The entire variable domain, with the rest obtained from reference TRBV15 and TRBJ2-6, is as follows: DAMVIQNPRYQVTQFGKPVTLSCSQTLNHNVMYWYQQKSSQAPKLLFHYYDKDFNNEADTPDNFQSRRPNTSFCFLDIRSPGLGDTAMYLCATSRDSLGGISAGANVLTFGAGSRLTVL.

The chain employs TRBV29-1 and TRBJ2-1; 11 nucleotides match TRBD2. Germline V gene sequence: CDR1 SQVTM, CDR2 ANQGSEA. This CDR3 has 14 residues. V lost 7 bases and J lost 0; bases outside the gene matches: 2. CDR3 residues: CSGLAGSSYNEQFF. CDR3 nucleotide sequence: TGCAGCGGACTAGCGGGAAGCTCCTACAATGAGCAGTTCTTC.